This T cell receptor beta chain was identified in a study of T cell responses to AZD1222 COVID-19 vaccine. As for the study in general: Pooled samples include second doses given at about 4 or 12 weeks.

The V gene end was trimmed by 5 bases and the J gene end by 2 bases; junction bases not matched to a gene: 11. Germline assignment: CDR1 SGDLS and CDR2 YYNGEE. The CDR3 is 16 amino acids. This clone was observed once. Sequencing used immunoSEQ multiplex PCR; TCRdb keeps in-frame clones, though not all of them. The sample contains approximately 150,000 clones, just under 95% of which appear only once. The sequencing used peripheral blood, collected on day 0 of AZD1222 vaccination. The TCR sequence derives from an adult in good health. The gene calls are TRBV9 and TRBJ1-1; 8 bases line up with TRBD1. Here the CDR3 DNA reads TGTGCCAGCAGTAGACAGGGGAGAGGGGTTAACACTGAAGCTTTCTTT. Protein product: CASSRQGRGVNTEAFF.